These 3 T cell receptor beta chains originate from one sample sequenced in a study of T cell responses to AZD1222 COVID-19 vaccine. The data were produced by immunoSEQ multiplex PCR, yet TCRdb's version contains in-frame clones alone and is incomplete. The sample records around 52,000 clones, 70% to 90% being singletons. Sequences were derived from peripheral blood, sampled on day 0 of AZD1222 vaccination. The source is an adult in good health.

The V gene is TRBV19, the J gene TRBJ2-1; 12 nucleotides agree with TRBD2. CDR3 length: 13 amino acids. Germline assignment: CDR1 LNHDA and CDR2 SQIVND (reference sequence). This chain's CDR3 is CASLLAGGNEQFF. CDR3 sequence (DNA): TGTGCGAGTCTACTAGCGGGAGGCAATGAGCAGTTCTTC.

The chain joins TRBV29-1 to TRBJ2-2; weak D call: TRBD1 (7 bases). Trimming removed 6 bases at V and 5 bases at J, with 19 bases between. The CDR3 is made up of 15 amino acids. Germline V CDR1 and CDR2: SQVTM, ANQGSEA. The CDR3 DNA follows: TGCAGCGTGGATTCCCGACAGGGAGGTACCGGGGAGCTGTTTTTT. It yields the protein CSVDSRQGGTGELFF.

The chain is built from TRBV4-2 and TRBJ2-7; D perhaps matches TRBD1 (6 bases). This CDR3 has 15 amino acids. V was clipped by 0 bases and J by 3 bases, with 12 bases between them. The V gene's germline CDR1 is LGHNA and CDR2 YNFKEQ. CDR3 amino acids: CASSQELQGHYEQYF. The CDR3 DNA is TGTGCCAGCAGCCAAGAATTGCAGGGGCACTACGAGCAGTACTTC.